These T cell receptor beta chains were read from a single sample in a study of blood T cells in healthy people across ages. TCRdb redid the calling of the 5' RACE reads with MiXCR, one entry per CDR3 protein. The sample shows around 400,000 distinct CDR3 sequences, about 49% of them seen only once. Sequenced sample: blood. The receptor set was obtained from a man aged 55-75 years in good health. Both conserved end residues are part of each CDR3. D genes are given only for firm matches. Clone size appears in some rows only: once, few, many, or a class for an expanded clone.

size	V	J	D	length	CDR3	DNA
.	TRBV27	TRBJ2-1	.	15	CASSWVRSLYNEQFF	TGTGCCAGCAGTTGGGTCCGCTCCCTGTACAATGAGCAGTTCTTC
many	TRBV20-1	TRBJ2-3	.	15	CSAGRSGLSTDTQYF	TGCAGTGCTGGGAGGTCGGGCCTGAGCACAGATACGCAGTATTTT
few	TRBV5-1	TRBJ1-1	.	15	CASSLDAGGGTEAFF	TGCGCCAGCAGCTTGGATGCGGGGGGAGGGACTGAAGCTTTCTTT
.	TRBV9	TRBJ2-1	.	18	CASSAPKNPDRTQDEQFF	TGTGCCAGCAGCGCTCCCAAGAACCCAGACAGGACTCAGGATGAGCAGTTCTTC
few	TRBV11-1	TRBJ2-1	TRBD2	15	CASSLALLADNEQFF	TGTGCCAGCAGCTTAGCGCTGCTAGCGGACAATGAGCAGTTCTTC
.	TRBV7-3	TRBJ2-5	.	13	CASSPSRKETQYF	TGTGCCAGCAGCCCCTCGAGGAAAGAGACCCAGTACTTC
few	TRBV7-2	TRBJ2-5	.	14	CASSSRFYGETQYF	TGTGCCAGCAGCTCCCGATTTTATGGAGAGACCCAGTACTTC
few	TRBV7-2	TRBJ2-3	.	14	CASSFAGRPDTQYF	TGTGCCAGCAGCTTTGCTGGACGACCAGATACGCAGTATTTT
few	TRBV19	TRBJ2-1	.	14	CASRTGAGYNEQFF	TGTGCCAGTAGGACCGGGGCAGGGTACAATGAGCAGTTCTTC
.	TRBV6-4	TRBJ1-1	.	14	CASSELEGGTEAFF	TGTGCCAGCAGCGAACTGGAAGGTGGGACTGAAGCTTTCTTT
.	TRBV20-1	TRBJ1-2	.	13	CSATGQANYGYTF	TGCAGTGCTACAGGACAAGCTAACTATGGCTACACCTTC
few	TRBV20-1	TRBJ2-4	TRBD2	15	CSAPKLAGPGNIQYF	TGCAGTGCTCCTAAACTAGCGGGGCCTGGGAACATTCAGTACTTC
.	TRBV10-3	TRBJ2-3	.	13	CAISANSRDTQYF	TGTGCCATCTCGGCCAACTCGAGAGATACGCAGTATTTT
many	TRBV20-1	TRBJ2-5	TRBD2	15	CSAKTSGGSQETQYF	TGCAGTGCAAAGACTAGCGGGGGGTCCCAAGAGACCCAGTACTTC
.	TRBV2	TRBJ1-2	.	13	CASSGAAGYGYTF	TGTGCCAGCAGTGGGGCAGCAGGATATGGCTACACCTTC
.	TRBV7-9	TRBJ1-5	.	13	CASSLRETQPQHF	TGTGCCAGCAGCCTCAGGGAAACCCAGCCCCAGCATTTT
.	TRBV7-2	TRBJ1-6	TRBD1	17	CASSLGPTGGNNSPLHF	TGTGCCAGCAGCTTAGGGCCGACAGGGGGCAATAATTCACCCCTCCACTTT
.	TRBV28	TRBJ2-7	.	14	CASSLSGFGNEQYF	TGTGCCAGCAGCTTAAGCGGGTTCGGGAACGAGCAGTACTTC
.	TRBV29-1	TRBJ2-1	TRBD1	10	CSGDRGEQFF	TGCAGCGGAGACAGGGGGGAGCAGTTCTTC
.	TRBV2	TRBJ2-1	TRBD1	13	CASRTGGNNEQFF	TGTGCCAGCCGGACAGGGGGAAACAATGAGCAGTTCTTC
.	TRBV6-6	TRBJ2-1	.	16	CASNSVSRGAGNEQFF	TGTGCCAGCAACAGTGTATCTAGGGGGGCCGGCAATGAGCAGTTCTTC
many	TRBV10-3	TRBJ1-2	.	13	CAISDDQGLGYTF	TGTGCCATCAGTGATGATCAGGGGTTAGGCTACACCTTC
.	TRBV27	TRBJ2-7	.	16	CASSPRALHGRYEQYF	TGTGCCAGCAGCCCCCGCGCCCTCCACGGGCGCTACGAGCAGTACTTC
.	TRBV12-3/TRBV12-4	TRBJ2-3	.	17	CANSVMGGQSSTDTQYF	TGTGCCAACTCGGTGATGGGGGGCCAAAGTAGCACAGATACGCAGTATTTT
.	TRBV5-1	TRBJ1-4	.	14	CASSQGRVGEKLFF	TGCGCCAGCAGCCAAGGCAGGGTTGGGGAAAAACTGTTTTTT
once	TRBV7-9	TRBJ2-5	.	14	CASSPRTEQETQYF	TGTGCCAGCAGCCCAAGGACAGAACAAGAGACCCAGTACTTC
few	TRBV5-1	TRBJ1-2	.	13	CASSVWGNYGYTF	TGCGCCAGCAGCGTTTGGGGGAACTATGGCTACACCTTC
.	TRBV12-3/TRBV12-4	TRBJ1-2	.	12	CASARTDYGYTF	TGTGCCAGCGCCAGGACGGACTATGGCTACACCTTC
.	TRBV2	TRBJ2-3	TRBD2	16	CASSGGSGRHTDTQYF	TGTGCCAGCAGTGGGGGTAGCGGGAGACACACAGATACGCAGTATTTT
.	TRBV24-1	TRBJ2-5	.	15	CATSDSHGAKETQYF	TGTGCCACCAGTGATTCGCACGGGGCGAAGGAGACCCAGTACTTC
.	TRBV7-9	TRBJ2-7	TRBD2	17	CASSHQKRGGIFYEQYF	TGTGCCAGCAGCCACCAAAAGCGGGGGGGCATTTTCTACGAGCAGTACTTC
.	TRBV3-1	TRBJ1-1	TRBD1	13	CASSLRDSERAFF	TGTGCCAGCAGCCTCCGGGACAGCGAAAGGGCTTTCTTT
.	TRBV11-2	TRBJ1-1	.	15	CASSFFQGMNTEAFF	TGTGCCAGCAGCTTTTTCCAGGGGATGAACACTGAAGCTTTCTTT
once	TRBV7-9	TRBJ1-2	.	13	CASSLVGGDGYTF	TGTGCCAGCAGCTTAGTTGGTGGGGATGGCTACACCTTC
.	TRBV29-1	TRBJ1-5	.	12	CSVAGLDQPQHF	TGCAGCGTTGCAGGATTGGATCAGCCCCAGCATTTT
few	TRBV6-2/TRBV6-3	TRBJ1-4	.	14	CASSYAAQGEKLFF	TGTGCCAGCAGTTACGCCGCCCAGGGTGAAAAACTGTTTTTT
.	TRBV27	TRBJ2-1	.	16	CASSLSGGYSYNEQFF	TGTGCCAGCAGTTTATCGGGGGGCTACTCCTACAATGAGCAGTTCTTC
many	TRBV6-5	TRBJ1-1	.	12	CASRETAGEAFF	TGTGCCAGCAGGGAGACAGCGGGGGAAGCTTTCTTT
few	TRBV29-1	TRBJ2-5	.	12	CSVEPLQGTQYF	TGCAGCGTTGAGCCCCTCCAGGGGACCCAGTACTTC
.	TRBV7-2	TRBJ2-1	TRBD2	16	CASREPGLAGVNEQFF	TGTGCCAGCAGAGAGCCGGGACTAGCGGGCGTCAATGAGCAGTTCTTC
.	TRBV5-1	TRBJ1-2	.	14	CASSADRPHNGYTF	TGCGCCAGCAGCGCGGACAGACCCCACAATGGCTACACCTTC
.	TRBV5-3	TRBJ1-2	.	16	CARSLVFIDGDYGYTF	TGTGCCAGAAGCTTGGTATTTATTGACGGTGACTATGGCTACACCTTC
few	TRBV5-1	TRBJ2-3	.	13	CASSLAEGDTQYF	TGCGCCAGCAGCTTGGCCGAAGGAGATACGCAGTATTTT
.	TRBV7-6	TRBJ2-7	TRBD2	17	CASSSTSGTSGTYEQYF	TGTGCCAGCAGCTCGACCTCCGGGACTAGCGGGACCTACGAGCAGTACTTC
.	TRBV7-9	TRBJ2-7	.	11	CASSLSSGQYF	TGTGCCAGCAGCCTAAGTTCGGGGCAGTACTTC
few	TRBV7-7	TRBJ2-1	.	16	CASSFGVGAGSDEQFF	TGTGCTAGCAGCTTCGGCGTGGGCGCGGGTAGCGATGAGCAGTTCTTC
once	TRBV27	TRBJ2-5	.	13	CASKGGSRETQYF	TGTGCCAGCAAGGGCGGTAGCCGAGAGACCCAGTACTTC
.	TRBV20-1	TRBJ2-1	.	11	CSAGEYNEQFF	TGCAGTGCTGGAGAATACAATGAGCAGTTCTTC
few	TRBV12-3/TRBV12-4	TRBJ1-2	.	15	CASSPLGVEVCGYTF	TGTGCCAGCAGTCCTCTGGGGGTTGAGGTATGTGGCTACACCTTC
once	TRBV11-2	TRBJ2-1	TRBD1	15	CASSRQGIKNNEQFF	TGTGCCAGCAGTCGACAGGGGATCAAAAACAATGAGCAGTTCTTC
.	TRBV20-1	TRBJ2-1	TRBD2	15	CSAIRLAGARNEQFF	TGCAGTGCTATTCGACTAGCGGGAGCGAGGAATGAGCAGTTCTTC
many	TRBV29-1	TRBJ1-2	.	14	CSGRDSGRNYGYTF	TGCAGCGGCCGAGATTCGGGGCGCAACTATGGCTACACCTTC
many	TRBV28	TRBJ1-6	TRBD1	15	CASRPDRGHNSPLHF	TGTGCCAGCAGACCGGACAGGGGACATAATTCACCCCTCCACTTT
few	TRBV6-5	TRBJ2-1	.	14	CASSYRDLYNEQFF	TGTGCCAGCAGTTACAGGGACCTTTACAATGAGCAGTTCTTC
.	TRBV6-4	TRBJ2-3	.	14	CASSRGGVADTQYF	TGTGCCAGCAGCAGAGGAGGGGTGGCAGATACGCAGTATTTT